This TCR beta chain was documented in a study of cytomegalovirus exposure and HLA in healthy donors. Study as a whole: A data release that came early held 80 million or so unique TCRs from HLA-typed donors.

With 60 Vbeta and 13 Jbeta primers, the PCR was carried out. The data were produced by immunoSEQ multiplex PCR, yet TCRdb's version contains in-frame clones alone and is incomplete. The table lists under 200,000 clones, about four fifths of them singletons, with around 0.46% in the top ten. This clone was seen once. Its antigen is unidentified. Germline values: CDR1 SGHTA, CDR2 FQGNSA. This CDR3 has 14 residues. V was pared by 6 bases and J by 6 bases, with 11 bases of the junction left unmatched. Overall study results and limits: According to a later analysis, donors in an Asian-associated ancestry cluster reportedly had fewer N-insertions than the roughly 640-donor mean. The study reported that TCR beta sequences accurately predicted HLA-A and HLA-B alleles in most subjects.

The receptor was derived from a woman between 45 and 60 years old in good health and CMV-seronegative. Sequencing was performed on PBMCs. The chain links TRBV7-2 to TRBJ2-7; TRBD1 aligns across 7 bases. DNA for the CDR3: TGTGCCAGCAGATGGACCGGGACAGTTTCCGAGCAGTACTTC. It is translated as CASRWTGTVSEQYF. Together with reference TRBV7-2 and TRBJ2-7, the CDR3 gives the full variable domain: GAGVSQSPSNKVTEKGKDVELRCDPISGHTALYWYRQSLGQGLEFLIYFQGNSAPDKSGLPSDRFSAERTGGSVSTLTIQRTQQEDSAVYLCASRWTGTVSEQYFGPGTRLTVT.